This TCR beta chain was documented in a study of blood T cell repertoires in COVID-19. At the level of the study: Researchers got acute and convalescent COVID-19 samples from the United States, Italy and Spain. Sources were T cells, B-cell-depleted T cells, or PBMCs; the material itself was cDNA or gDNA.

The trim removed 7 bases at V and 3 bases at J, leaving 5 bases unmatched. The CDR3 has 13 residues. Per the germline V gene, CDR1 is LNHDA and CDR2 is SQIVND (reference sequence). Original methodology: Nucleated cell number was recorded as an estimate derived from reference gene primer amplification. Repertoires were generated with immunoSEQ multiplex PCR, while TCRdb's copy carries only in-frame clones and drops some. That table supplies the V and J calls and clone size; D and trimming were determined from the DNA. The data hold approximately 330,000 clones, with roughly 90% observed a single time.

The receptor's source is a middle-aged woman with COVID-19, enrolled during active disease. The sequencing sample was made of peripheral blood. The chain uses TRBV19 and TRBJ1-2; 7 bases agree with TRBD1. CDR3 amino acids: CASKRDSHYGYTF. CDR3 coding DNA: TGTGCCAGTAAACGGGACAGCCACTATGGCTACACCTTC.